This T cell receptor (beta chain) was profiled in a study of T cell repertoires in cytomegalovirus infection. Study in general: Selected CMV epitopes included recently identified HLA-C-restricted ones as well as well-studied HLA-B-restricted ones. General observations from the study: Cumulative frequency of public TCR beta families picked out carriers of CMV plus the relevant HLA. HLA-C-restricted, CMV-specific TCR beta clonotypes were dominant ex vivo.

In its sample, this clonotype was seen a few times. The antigen is not known. Trimming took 6 bases from V and 5 from J; bases not matched to a gene: 2. The CDR3 has 12 amino acids. TCRdb fed the reads into MiXCR, producing one record per CDR3 protein. The data contain around 430,000 distinct CDR3 sequences, about 42% of them singletons. This clonotype originated in a human donor in good health (CMV status not recorded). Some clones in this sample may be carry-over from other donors' samples. This chain connects TRBV12-3 or TRBV12-4 to TRBJ2-3; 7 bases agree with TRBD2. The sample here was cultured PBMCs, taken from culture after CMV antigen stimulation. The CDR3 DNA is TGTGCCAGCAGGACGGGAGGAGATACGCAGTATTTT. This translates into CASRTGGDTQYF.